The 10 T cell receptor beta chains listed next were all sequenced from one sample in a study of regulatory T cells in long-lasting Graves disease. This sample's time point: persistent/refractory GD, antithyroid drugs over 5 years with positive TRAb. With RNA extracted from PBMCs as input, the TCR library was made. Combining iRepertoire HTBI primers with Arm-PCR of CDR3 regions, the authors built TCR beta libraries. TCRdb redid the calling of the multiplex PCR reads with MiXCR, one entry per CDR3 protein. The data contain roughly 700,000 distinct CDR3 sequences, 30% of them singletons. The sample was peripheral blood mononuclear cells (PBMCs), taken when the disease was refractory, from a patient treated with antithyroid drugs. The receptors were sampled from a female donor with Graves disease.

The CDR3 protein is CASSYSKTDSLYGYTF. CDR3 DNA: TGTGCCAGCAGTTACTCTAAAACAGATTCACTTTATGGCTACACCTTC. The chain uses TRBV6-2 or TRBV6-3 and TRBJ1-2, with D unclear. Trimming shortened V by 0 bases and J by 5 bases, and 16 bases separated the two germline ends. The CDR3 is 16 residues long. The germline gives CDR1 MNHEY, CDR2 SVGEGT.

This clonotype appeared a few times. The chain couples TRBV28 to TRBJ1-6; 10 nucleotides align to TRBD1. The trim removed 6 bases at V and 14 bases at J, leaving 13 bases unmatched. The germline gives CDR1 MDHEN, CDR2 SYDVKM. There are 15 residues in the CDR3. The CDR3 region has the DNA TGTGCCAGCAGCCCTCCCGGACAGGGGGTAGCAGCCCTCCACTTT. This sequence encodes CASSPPGQGVAALHF.

The gene calls are TRBV7-9 and TRBJ2-4; 7 nucleotides align to TRBD1. Germline loops: CDR1 SEHNR, CDR2 FQNEAQ (reference sequence). There are 16 residues in the CDR3. V gave up 3 bases and J gave up 1 base; unmatched junction bases: 6. The CDR3 here is CASSLRGPGAKNIQYF. DNA of the CDR3: TGTGCCAGCAGCTTGAGGGGGCCAGGGGCCAAAAACATTCAGTACTTC.

The chain joins TRBV29-1 to TRBJ1-2; D gene unclear. The CDR3 consists of 14 residues. Trimming stripped 3 bases from V and 0 bases from J, with 11 bases between. CDR1 SQVTM and CDR2 ANQGSEA come from the germline V gene. The CDR3 coding sequence is TGCAGCGTTGACGGAGCAGTAGCTAACTATGGCTACACCTTC. It encodes CSVDGAVANYGYTF.

The chain is built from TRBV7-9 and TRBJ2-7; D is ambiguous. The CDR3 has 13 amino acids. Germline-derived CDR1 and CDR2 are SEHNR and FQNEAQ (reference sequence). Trimming removed 3 bases from V and 6 bases from J, with 12 bases in between. The CDR3 nucleotides are TGTGCCAGCAGCTTCCCGGAAATAAGCGAGCAGTACTTC. As protein: CASSFPEISEQYF.

CDR3 sequence: CATNGRMSEKLFF. The CDR3, as DNA: TGTGCCACCAACGGGAGGATGAGTGAAAAACTGTTTTTT. The chain links TRBV19 to TRBJ1-4; D is unresolved. The V gene's germline CDR1 is LNHDA and CDR2 SQIVND (reference sequence). This CDR3 comprises 13 residues. Between the trimmed V and J ends, which lost 10 bases and 7 bases, there was a span of 16 bases.

CDR3 protein: CASSLDPGEQYF. CDR3 nucleotide sequence: TGTGCCAGCAGCTTGGATCCTGGAGAGCAGTACTTC. The V gene is TRBV11-3, the J gene TRBJ2-7; D unclear. There are 12 residues in the CDR3. The germline CDR1 and CDR2 sequences are SGHNT and YENEEA. Trimming removed 3 bases from V and 7 bases from J, with 10 bases in between. Supplemented by reference TRBV11-3 and TRBJ2-7, the full variable domain reads EAGVVQSPRYKIIEKKQPVAFWCNPISGHNTLYWYLQNLGQGPELLIRYENEEAVDDSQLPKDRFSAERLKGVDSTLKIQPAELGDSAVYLCASSLDPGEQYFGPGTRLTVT.

The chain uses TRBV7-2 and TRBJ1-1, with D maybe TRBD1 (5 bases). Trimming took off 3 bases at V and 0 bases at J, with 11 bases between the two ends. Germline CDR1 SGHTA, CDR2 FQGNSA. The CDR3 covers 15 residues. CDR3 coding DNA: TGTGCCAGCAGCTTGCAGGGAATCATGAACACTGAAGCTTTCTTT. This gives the protein CASSLQGIMNTEAFF.

This clonotype has just a few counts. V gene TRBV2 combines with J gene TRBJ1-1, with D possibly being TRBD1 (5 bases). The germline gives CDR1 SNHLY, CDR2 FYNNEI. V was shortened by 7 bases and J by 0 bases, with 12 bases between the two germline ends. CDR3 length equals 14 residues. This CDR3 is CASIRGTLNTEAFF. The DNA of the CDR3 is TGTGCCAGCATTAGAGGGACGCTGAACACTGAAGCTTTCTTT. Combining the CDR3 with reference TRBV2 and TRBJ1-1 gives the whole variable domain EPEVTQTPSHQVTQMGQEVILRCVPISNHLYFYWYRQILGQKVEFLVSFYNNEISEKSEIFDDQFSVERPDGSNFTLKIRSTKLEDSAMYFCASIRGTLNTEAFFGQGTRLTVV.

The rearrangement uses TRBV7-2 and TRBJ1-2; maybe TRBD1 (5 bases). Trimming removed 5 bases at V and 6 bases at J, with 19 bases between. Germline CDR1 is SGHTA and CDR2 is FQGNSA. The CDR3 has 15 residues. The CDR3 nucleotides read TGTGCCAGCAGCACTCAGCGGGGGGTTTTTGATGGCTACACCTTC. This sequence encodes CASSTQRGVFDGYTF.